This TCR beta chain comes out of a study of Ad26.COV2.S vaccination and SARS-CoV-2 variants. The table lists this clone with a count of one. Some clones are missing from TCRdb's copy, which holds only in-frame ones; the method was immunoSEQ multiplex PCR. This table has more than 250,000 clones, about 90% appearing once. Treatment of the sample: roughly 18 received Ad26.COV2.S at low or high dose, single or two shots; 5 received placebo; per-sample allocation not given. The investigators took samples on day 63 after the first vaccine or placebo injection. The receptor was isolated from a person aged 18-60 years who received the Ad26.COV2.S COVID-19 vaccine or a placebo. Material: peripheral blood, obtained in a trial of Ad26.COV2.S vaccine versus placebo.

CDR3 residues: CASSYQVGATDTQYF. The CDR3 DNA follows: TGTGCCAGCAGTTACCAGGTTGGGGCTACAGATACGCAGTATTTT. V is TRBV6-5 and J is TRBJ2-3, with a possible D match to TRBD1 (5 bases). This CDR3 comprises 15 residues. CDR1 and CDR2 from the germline V gene are MNHEY and SVGAGI. Trimming took 2 bases from V and 3 from J, leaving 12 bases between them.